The sequence of this TCR beta chain was determined in a study of cytomegalovirus exposure and HLA in healthy donors. V lost 4 bases and J lost 1; bases outside the gene matches: 5. This CDR3 region has 14 residues. In germline, CDR1 is SQVTM, CDR2 ANQGSEA. Use of 60 Vbeta and 13 Jbeta primers characterized the PCR. TCRdb's copy holds only in-frame clones and misses some; the assay was immunoSEQ multiplex PCR. In the table there are around 150,000 clones, more than 60% of which are singletons. The receptor's source is a male donor in good health and CMV-seronegative. The V gene is TRBV29-1, the J gene TRBJ2-3, with 7 bases aligning to TRBD1. Specimen: PBMCs. The CDR3 protein is CSVGTGQGTDTQYF. The CDR3 DNA is TGCAGCGTTGGAACCGGACAGGGCACAGATACGCAGTATTTT.